The clone carrying this T cell receptor (beta chain) occurred once. Its antigen is unknown. The sample is drawn from a study of graft-versus-host responses after intestinal transplantation. Repertoires were generated with immunoSEQ multiplex PCR, while TCRdb's copy carries only in-frame clones and drops some. The repertoire holds tens of thousands of clones, roughly nine tenths seen once, with around 0.49% in the top ten. The material was unstimulated CD8+ T cells sorted from spleen or lymph node cells, obtained before intestinal transplant. The clonotype originates from a human donor who received an intestinal transplant.

Here the CDR3 DNA reads TGTGCCAGCAGTGCCAGGATACATTTGGATAGCAATCAGCCCCAGCATTTT. As protein: CASSARIHLDSNQPQHF. The chain uses TRBV6-1 and TRBJ1-5, with D uncertain. This CDR3 has 17 residues. The germline V gene encodes CDR1 MNHNS and CDR2 SASEGT. Trimming removed 4 bases at V and 0 bases at J, with 16 bases between.